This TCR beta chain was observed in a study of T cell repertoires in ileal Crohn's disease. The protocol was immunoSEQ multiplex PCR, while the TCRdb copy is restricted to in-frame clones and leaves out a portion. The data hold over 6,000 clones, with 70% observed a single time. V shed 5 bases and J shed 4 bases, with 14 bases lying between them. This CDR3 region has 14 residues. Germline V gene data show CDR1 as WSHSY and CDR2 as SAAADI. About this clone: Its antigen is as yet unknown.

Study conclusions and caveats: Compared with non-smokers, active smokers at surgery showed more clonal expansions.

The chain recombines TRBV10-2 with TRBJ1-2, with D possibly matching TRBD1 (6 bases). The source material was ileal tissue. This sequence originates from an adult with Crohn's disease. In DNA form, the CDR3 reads TGCGCCAGCAGTCCGCAACAGGGATTCTATGGCTACACCTTC. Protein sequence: CASSPQQGFYGYTF.